A single sample is the source of the 31 T cell receptor beta chains below, sequenced in a study of cytomegalovirus exposure and HLA in healthy donors (dated by TCRdb to the late 2010s). The library was made by the immunoSEQ multiplex PCR assay. A mixture of 60 forward primers for TCR Vbeta segments and 13 reverse primers for TCR Jbeta segments was used in the multiplex PCR. TCRdb limited this immuneACCESS table to in-frame rearrangements with V and J called. A share of clones is missing; checked studies link under half to unresolved V genes, and the rest is unexplained. The table for this sample lists approximately 150,000 clones; roughly 80% of them were counted only once. Under 1.5% of the sample comes from the top ten. The sequenced sample consisted of PBMCs. These receptor sequences come from a man over 45 in good health and CMV-seropositive.

The V call is TRBV5-1, the J call TRBJ1-6; a weak D match, TRBD1 (5 bases). The V end lost 7 bases, the J end lost 8 bases, and 13 bases lay between the germline ends. Per germline, CDR1 SGHRS and CDR2 YFSETQ. The CDR3 covers 13 residues. CDR3 in DNA: TGCGCCAGCGGCCCCGCGGGGGATTCACCCCTCCACTTT. Residues: CASGPAGDSPLHF.

This chain uses TRBV6-1 with TRBJ1-2; D is undetermined. This CDR3 has 14 residues. The V gene's germline CDR1 is MNHNS and CDR2 SASEGT. V gave up 0 bases and J gave up 2 bases, with 7 bases separating them. The CDR3 loop is CASSEAMANYGYTF. The CDR3 DNA sequence: TGTGCCAGCAGTGAAGCGATGGCAAACTATGGCTACACCTTC.

The J gene is TRBJ2-3, the V gene TRBV9, with D tentatively TRBD1 (6 bases). The V end was cut by 1 base, the J end by 3 bases, with 9 bases between. The CDR3 is 14 amino acids. Germline V CDR1 and CDR2: SGDLS, YYNGEE. DNA of the CDR3: TGTGCCAGCAGCGTAACAGGGCAAACAGATACGCAGTATTTT. Translating it yields CASSVTGQTDTQYF.

The J gene is TRBJ2-7, the V gene TRBV18; 7 bases line up with TRBD2. CDR1 is KGHSH, CDR2 LQKENI, per germline. This CDR3 region has 14 residues. After removal of 1 base from V and 6 bases from J, the junction contained 6 bases not matched to a gene. CDR3 bases: TGTGCCAGCTCACCACAGCGGGAAAGTGGCGAGCAGTACTTC. Amino acid sequence: CASSPQRESGEQYF.

The rearrangement joins TRBV28 to TRBJ2-7, with D perhaps matching TRBD1 (7 bases). Germline assignment: CDR1 MDHEN and CDR2 SYDVKM. Trimming removed 7 bases at V and 5 bases at J, with 18 bases between. The CDR3 is 14 amino acids. The CDR3 loop is CASNYRGGTHEQYF. CDR3 sequence (DNA): TGTGCCAGCAATTACAGGGGCGGGACCCACGAGCAGTACTTC.

V gene TRBV30 combines with J gene TRBJ2-2; D perhaps matches TRBD1 (7 bases). The CDR3 has 15 residues. The V gene lost 4 bases and the J gene lost 4 bases, with 16 bases spanning the gap. The germline gives CDR1 GTSNPN, CDR2 SVGIG (reference sequence). The CDR3 here is CAWTRNRGGTGELFF. The CDR3 nucleotides read TGTGCCTGGACACGAAACAGGGGAGGCACCGGGGAGCTGTTTTTT.

This clone appeared a single time. The genes are TRBV6-5 and TRBJ1-1, with no clear D. Germline CDR1 reads MNHEY; CDR2 reads SVGAGI. This CDR3 has 13 residues. V was cut by 2 bases and J by 6 bases, with 10 bases left in between. The CDR3 spells CASSYRPRAEAFF. As DNA, the CDR3 is TGTGCCAGCAGTTACAGGCCCCGGGCTGAAGCTTTCTTT.

This clone was recorded once. The V gene is TRBV19, the J gene TRBJ2-5; D is ambiguous. Trimming left V 5 bases short and J 1 base short, with 8 bases between. Germline CDR1 LNHDA, CDR2 SQIVND (reference sequence). The CDR3 runs to 13 residues. CDR3 sequence: CASSGPAQETQYF. The CDR3 DNA is TGTGCCAGTAGTGGCCCCGCCCAAGAGACCCAGTACTTC.

This rearrangement joins TRBV7-3 to TRBJ2-3; D is possibly TRBD1 (6 bases). The CDR3 has 15 amino acids. Germline V gene lookup returns CDR1 SGHTA and CDR2 FQGTGA. Trimming shortened V by 8 bases and J by 2 bases, and 17 bases separated the two germline ends. The CDR3 region is CASSSGDILTDTQYF. DNA for the CDR3: TGTGCCAGCTCATCCGGGGACATCCTCACAGATACGCAGTATTTT.

The CDR3 region is CSASRSYEQYF. Here the CDR3 DNA reads TGCAGTGCCTCACGGTCTTACGAGCAGTACTTC. The chain is built from TRBV20-1 and TRBJ2-7, with D hard to call. Trimming pared 6 bases from V and 4 bases from J, leaving 10 bases between. The germline gives CDR1 DFQATT, CDR2 SNEGSKA (reference sequence). This CDR3 comprises 11 residues.

The CDR3 loop reads CASSLQGALGANQPQHF. The CDR3, as DNA: TGTGCCAGCAGCTTACAGGGGGCGTTAGGCGCCAATCAGCCCCAGCATTTT. J is TRBJ1-5 and V is TRBV7-9; the match to TRBD1 covers 8 bases. CDR3 length: 17 amino acids. Germline assignment: CDR1 SEHNR and CDR2 FQNEAQ (reference sequence). The junction had 9 bases not matched to a gene; V was cut back by 2 bases and J by 3 bases.

The gene calls are TRBV5-5 and TRBJ1-1; possibly TRBD1 for D (6 bases). CDR3 length equals 15 residues. Germline values: CDR1 SGHKS, CDR2 YYEKEE (reference sequence). V lost 2 bases to trimming and J lost 0 bases, with 11 bases between them. The CDR3 bases are TGTGCCAGCAGCTTTTGGGCAGGGGTGAACACTGAAGCTTTCTTT. Its protein is CASSFWAGVNTEAFF.

This rearrangement joins TRBV12-5 to TRBJ2-1, with D possibly being TRBD2 (5 bases). Trimming removed 7 bases from V and 10 bases from J, with 17 bases in between. The length of the CDR3 is 13 residues. CDR1 and CDR2 (germline): LGHNT, FRNRAP. This CDR3 reads CASARESSQEQFF. The DNA for the CDR3 is TGTGCTAGTGCCCGGGAATCTTCACAGGAGCAGTTCTTC.

The chain joins TRBV9 to TRBJ2-7, with 11 bases aligning to TRBD2. The CDR3 totals 15 residues. Trimming at V came to 4 bases and at J to 3 bases, leaving 6 bases not matched to a gene. CDR1 is SGDLS and CDR2 is YYNGEE in the germline V gene. CDR3 region: CASSTTSGSFYEQYF. CDR3 sequence (DNA): TGTGCCAGCAGCACCACTAGCGGGAGCTTCTACGAGCAGTACTTC.

V gene TRBV29-1 combines with J gene TRBJ1-1, with 9 bases identical to TRBD1. Germline CDR1 and CDR2: SQVTM and ANQGSEA. With V trimmed by 7 bases and J by 4 bases, 4 bases remained unmatched. The CDR3 has 12 residues. CDR3 protein: CSADRGATEAFF. The CDR3 bases are TGCAGCGCGGACAGGGGAGCCACTGAAGCTTTCTTT.

The chain employs TRBV2 and TRBJ1-1; D is possibly TRBD1 (5 bases). The germline V gene encodes CDR1 SNHLY and CDR2 FYNNEI. The CDR3 runs 13 residues. The V end lost 7 bases, the J end lost 4 bases, and 13 bases lay between the germline ends. The CDR3 here is CASIREYGTEAFF. For the CDR3, the DNA is TGTGCCAGCATCAGGGAATACGGCACTGAAGCTTTCTTT.

The chain employs TRBV28 and TRBJ2-1, with D possibly TRBD1 on 5 matching bases. Germline CDR1 and CDR2: MDHEN and SYDVKM. This CDR3 has 12 residues. V lost 2 bases to trimming and J lost 6 bases, with 5 bases between them. In DNA form, the CDR3 reads TGTGCCAGCAGTTTAAGGGGCAATGAGCAGTTCTTC. Translated, it gives CASSLRGNEQFF.

The chain links TRBV19 to TRBJ2-2; 8 bases fit TRBD1. V shed 6 bases, J shed 7 bases, and the junction held 7 bases outside the gene matches. Looked up from germline, CDR1 is LNHDA and CDR2 is SQIVND (reference sequence). The CDR3 contains 14 residues. The CDR3 bases are TGTGCCAGTAGACCGCAGGGGGCAATCGGGGAGCTGTTTTTT. It is translated as CASRPQGAIGELFF.

The rearrangement uses TRBV27 and TRBJ2-3; 8 bases match TRBD2. Germline V gene lookup returns CDR1 MNHEY and CDR2 SMNVEV (reference sequence). V lost 5 bases, J lost 2 bases, and 9 bases stayed unmatched. CDR3 length: 16 amino acids. The CDR3 region has the DNA TGTGCCAGCAGTCCCGGACTAGCCGGTGTCACAGATACGCAGTATTTT. This encodes CASSPGLAGVTDTQYF.

The V and J genes are TRBV11-2 and TRBJ1-1; 7 bases match TRBD1. This CDR3 is built from 14 residues. J was trimmed by 7 bases and V by 5 bases; bases with no gene match: 10. Germline V gene data show CDR1 as SGHAT and CDR2 as FQNNGV. The CDR3 here is CASSPQGVSYEAFF. The CDR3 DNA reads as TGTGCCAGCAGCCCCCAGGGGGTTTCGTATGAAGCTTTCTTT.

CDR3 in DNA: TGTGCCAGCAGCCCTGGACTAGCTATTTACAATGAGCAGTTCTTC. Translating it yields CASSPGLAIYNEQFF. This chain connects TRBV14 to TRBJ2-1, with 8 bases that match TRBD2. Germline V gene data show CDR1 as SGHDN and CDR2 as FVKESK. Trimming removed 4 bases from V and 4 bases from J; junction bases left unmatched: 6. CDR3 size: 15 residues.

This chain uses TRBV28 with TRBJ2-4; 7 bases map to TRBD2. CDR1 is MDHEN, CDR2 SYDVKM, per germline. V shed 5 bases and J 0 bases; nucleotides not matched to a gene: 4. The CDR3 covers 15 residues. The CDR3 sequence: CASSGGGLAKNIQYF. The CDR3 bases are TGTGCCAGCAGTGGGGGGGGTTTAGCCAAAAACATTCAGTACTTC. The whole variable domain, remainder taken from reference TRBV28 and TRBJ2-4, is DVKVTQSSRYLVKRTGEKVFLECVQDMDHENMFWYRQDPGLGLRLIYFSYDVKMKEKGDIPEGYSVSREKKERFSLILESASTNQTSMYLCASSGGGLAKNIQYFGAGTRLSVL.

The V gene is TRBV5-1, the J gene TRBJ1-4; 8 bases are shared with TRBD1. The J segment lost 7 bases and the V segment lost 4 bases, leaving 9 bases of the junction unmatched. The CDR3 has 15 residues. Germline V gene sequence: CDR1 SGHRS, CDR2 YFSETQ. CDR3 in amino acids: CASSRAQGAGEKLFF. DNA of the CDR3: TGCGCCAGCAGCCGAGCTCAGGGGGCTGGTGAAAAACTGTTTTTT.

The chain links TRBV7-6 to TRBJ2-1; TRBD2 matches at 9 bases. Germline CDR1 reads SGHVS; CDR2 reads FNYEAQ. V dropped 1 base and J dropped 7; count of bases not matched to a gene: 8. CDR3 size: 16 residues. In nucleotides, the CDR3 is TGTGCCAGCAGCTTAGGGGGGCGGGAGGGCCCAAATGAGCAGTTCTTC. This sequence encodes CASSLGGREGPNEQFF.

The chain recombines TRBV7-8 with TRBJ2-7, with 10 bases matching TRBD2. The V gene end was trimmed by 5 bases and the J gene end by 0 bases; junction bases not matched to a gene: 10. The length of the CDR3 is 17 residues. The germline V gene encodes CDR1 SGHVS and CDR2 FQNEAQ. Here the CDR3 DNA reads TGTGCCAGCAGCCCGGGGGGGCTAGCGGGGGTCTCCTACGAGCAGTACTTC. It encodes CASSPGGLAGVSYEQYF.

This chain joins TRBV30 and TRBJ1-1, with a weak D call TRBD1 (5 bases). The germline CDR1 and CDR2 sequences are GTSNPN and SVGIG (reference sequence). Trimming stripped 4 bases from V and 1 base from J, with 13 bases between. This CDR3 has 14 residues. The chain's CDR3 is CAWTRGGKNTEAFF. DNA of the CDR3: TGTGCCTGGACGAGGGGAGGAAAGAACACTGAAGCTTTCTTT.

The gene calls are TRBV30 and TRBJ1-3; possibly TRBD1 for D (6 bases). CDR1 is GTSNPN and CDR2 is SVGIG in the germline V gene (reference sequence). This CDR3 is built from 15 residues. Trimming took 8 bases from V and 0 from J, leaving 17 bases between them. CDR3 coding DNA: TGTGCCGGTGTAAACGGGACATTCTCTGGAAACACCATATATTTT. It translates to CAGVNGTFSGNTIYF.

The chain joins TRBV7-9 to TRBJ2-1; 7 bases align to TRBD1. The CDR3 extends over 13 amino acids. The germline gives CDR1 SEHNR, CDR2 FQNEAQ (reference sequence). V shed 3 bases, J shed 7 bases, and the junction held 3 bases outside the gene matches. The CDR3 loop is CASSLTGMNEQFF. The CDR3 DNA reads as TGTGCCAGCAGCTTGACAGGGATGAATGAGCAGTTCTTC.

This chain links TRBV19 with TRBJ2-7; 8 positions match TRBD1. The germline gives CDR1 LNHDA, CDR2 SQIVND (reference sequence). V dropped 1 base and J dropped 0; count of bases not matched to a gene: 2. The CDR3 is 15 residues long. CDR3 in amino acids: CASSIGQGFSYEQYF. Here the CDR3 DNA reads TGTGCCAGTAGTATAGGACAGGGGTTCTCCTACGAGCAGTACTTC.

The V and J genes are TRBV19 and TRBJ2-7, with TRBD1 matching 9 bases. Germline loops: CDR1 LNHDA, CDR2 SQIVND (reference sequence). The CDR3 has 14 residues. Losses at the gene ends were 6 bases for V and 3 bases for J; bases not matched to a gene: 6. CDR3 sequence reads: CASRRQGDYYEQYF. For the CDR3, the DNA is TGTGCCAGTAGGCGACAGGGGGATTACTACGAGCAGTACTTC.

The chain combines TRBV7-2 with TRBJ2-1, with 7 positions matching TRBD1. The V segment lost 1 base and the J segment 6 bases; nucleotides outside the gene matches: 0. Germline V gene lookup returns CDR1 SGHTA and CDR2 FQGNSA. This CDR3 spans 13 amino acids. CDR3 DNA: TGTGCCAGCAGCTTAGACAGGGGCAATGAGCAGTTCTTC. As protein: CASSLDRGNEQFF.